These 10 T cell receptor beta chains share one sample of origin, sequenced in a study of OX40 agonist ivuxolimab in advanced cancers. TCRdb keeps only in-frame clones here, not all; method: immunoSEQ multiplex PCR. Of about 83,000 clones listed, around 84% were seen once; the top ten hold approximately 1.7%. The source was CD4+ or CD8+ T cells sorted from blood, collected in a trial of the OX40 agonist ivuxolimab. The receptors originated from an adult with an advanced solid tumor such as melanoma, head and neck, liver or kidney cancer.

The chain uses TRBV9 and TRBJ1-1; the D gene is possibly TRBD1 (5 bases). With 4 bases removed from V and 0 bases from J, the gap between germline ends came to 25 bases. CDR1 and CDR2 from the germline V gene are SGDLS and YYNGEE. The CDR3 contains 19 residues. The CDR3 sequence is CASSSRTGGLGGMNTEAFF. Written as DNA, the CDR3 is TGTGCCAGCAGCTCTCGAACCGGGGGATTGGGAGGGATGAACACTGAAGCTTTCTTT. Using reference TRBV9 and TRBJ1-1 for the parts outside the CDR3, the full variable domain is DSGVTQTPKHLITATGQRVTLRCSPRSGDLSVYWYQQSLDQGLQFLIQYYNGEERAKGNILERFSAQQFPDLHSELNLSSLELGDSALYFCASSSRTGGLGGMNTEAFFGQGTRLTVV.

The V call is TRBV29-1, the J call TRBJ1-6, with D possibly being TRBD1 (6 bases). Trimming shortened V by 7 bases and J by 6 bases, and 13 bases separated the two germline ends. The CDR3 has 13 residues. Germline V gene lookup returns CDR1 SQVTM and CDR2 ANQGSEA. CDR3 sequence (DNA): TGCAGCGCTAGACAGGACCCTAATTCACCCCTCCACTTT. It codes for CSARQDPNSPLHF.

The CDR3 DNA is TGCGCCAGCAGCCCCGGTGGGGCAGGGTATGGCTACACCTTC. As protein: CASSPGGAGYGYTF. The genes are TRBV5-1 and TRBJ1-2, with D perhaps TRBD1 (5 bases). The germline V gene encodes CDR1 SGHRS and CDR2 YFSETQ. This CDR3 region has 14 residues. Trimming stripped 4 bases from V and 5 bases from J, with 15 bases between. Based on the CDR3 plus reference TRBV5-1 and TRBJ1-2, the full variable domain is KAGVTQTPRYLIKTRGQQVTLSCSPISGHRSVSWYQQTPGQGLQFLFEYFSETQRNKGNFPGRFSGRQFSNSRSEMNVSTLELGDSALYLCASSPGGAGYGYTFGSGTRLTVV.

In its sample, this clone was seen a few times. In DNA form, the CDR3 reads TGTGCCAGCAGCTTAACACTGAACACTGAAGCTTTCTTT. Protein sequence: CASSLTLNTEAFF. V and J are TRBV7-3 and TRBJ1-1; D not resolved. There are 13 residues in the CDR3. V lost 0 bases and J lost 0, with 2 bases in between. Germline V CDR1 and CDR2: SGHTA, FQGTGA.

The gene calls are TRBV6-6 and TRBJ2-2; TRBD1 matches 10 bases. CDR1 and CDR2 (germline): MNHNY, SVGAGI (reference sequence). This CDR3 contains 15 residues. V shed 6 bases and J 5 bases; nucleotides not matched to a gene: 6. The chain's CDR3 is CASRPGQGGTGELFF. The CDR3 coding sequence is TGTGCCAGCAGACCCGGACAGGGGGGGACCGGGGAGCTGTTTTTT.

The table lists this clone with a count of one. The chain couples TRBV7-2 to TRBJ1-1; D is perhaps TRBD1 (5 bases). V was trimmed by 1 base and J by 5 bases, leaving 14 bases between them. Germline assignment: CDR1 SGHTA and CDR2 FQGNSA. This CDR3 is 15 amino acids long. DNA for the CDR3: TGTGCCAGCAGCTTAGTGGGCGGGGGGGAAACTGAAGCTTTCTTT. Encoded protein: CASSLVGGGETEAFF.

This sequence joins TRBV28 and TRBJ2-5; TRBD1 agrees at 7 bases. This CDR3 spans 15 amino acids. The germline V gene has CDR1 MDHEN and CDR2 SYDVKM. Trimming cost V 6 bases and J 4 bases; bases outside gene matches: 11. The CDR3 DNA reads TGTGCCAGCAGCCCTGACAGGGTGCGCGGAGAGACCCAGTACTTC. Residues: CASSPDRVRGETQYF.

In its sample, this clone was seen a few times. This chain joins TRBV4-1 and TRBJ1-2; D uncertain. The CDR3 has 13 amino acids. Germline values: CDR1 MGHRA, CDR2 YSYEKL. V was cut by 5 bases and J by 4 bases, with 11 bases left in between. The DNA of the CDR3 is TGCGCCAGCAGCGGTCGGCTAACCTATGGCTACACCTTC. It codes for CASSGRLTYGYTF.

This clone was observed a handful of times. J is TRBJ1-1 and V is TRBV30; D remains ambiguous. V lost 0 bases to trimming and J lost 1 base, with 9 bases between them. The CDR3 is 14 residues long. The germline V gene has CDR1 GTSNPN and CDR2 SVGIG (reference sequence). In DNA, the CDR3 is TGTGCCTGGAGTGTGGGAGAACCGAACACTGAAGCTTTCTTT. Amino acids: CAWSVGEPNTEAFF.

The CDR3 nucleotides are TGTGCCAGCAGCTTAACGGGTGGCGTTACTGAAGCTTTCTTT. Amino acid sequence: CASSLTGGVTEAFF. J is TRBJ1-1 and V is TRBV7-3, with no clear D. V was cut by 0 bases and J by 5 bases, with 10 bases left in between. Looked up from germline, CDR1 is SGHTA and CDR2 is FQGTGA. There are 14 residues in the CDR3.